Below, 27 T cell receptor beta chains from the same sample are listed, as sequenced in a study of shared clonotypes between healthy human individuals. TCRdb keeps only in-frame clones here, not all; method: immunoSEQ multiplex PCR. This sample carries about 2.5 million clones, 80% to 95% of them seen once, and the ten largest clones take around 0.38%. The source material was naive CD4+ T cells from PBMCs. The subset denotes: CD45RA+ positively selected. The receptors here all came from a man aged 18 to 35 in good health. Some clones in this sample may be carry-over from other donors' samples.

V is TRBV19 and J is TRBJ2-7, with 12 positions matching TRBD2. CDR3 size: 14 residues. V shed 5 bases and J 6 bases; nucleotides not matched to a gene: 5. Germline values: CDR1 LNHDA, CDR2 SQIVND (reference sequence). For the CDR3, the DNA is TGTGCCAGTAGTGCCACGGGACTAGCGGGCGAGCAGTACTTC. Protein sequence: CASSATGLAGEQYF.

V gene TRBV5-1 combines with J gene TRBJ2-5; 10 bases are a match to TRBD2. V dropped 3 bases and J dropped 4; count of bases not matched to a gene: 9. The CDR3 sequence is 16 residues long. Germline CDR1 reads SGHRS; CDR2 reads YFSETQ. This CDR3 reads CASSSLTSGTGETQYF. The CDR3 coding sequence is TGCGCCAGCAGCTCTCTAACTAGCGGGACTGGAGAGACCCAGTACTTC.

This chain links TRBV7-8 with TRBJ2-7; possibly TRBD2 for D (6 bases). The CDR3 extends over 15 amino acids. Germline assignment: CDR1 SGHVS and CDR2 FQNEAQ. V lost 3 bases and J 4 bases, leaving 16 bases between the germline ends. CDR3 region: CASSLAGPFPYEQYF. The CDR3 bases are TGTGCCAGCAGCTTGGCGGGACCTTTCCCTTACGAGCAGTACTTC.

Written as DNA, the CDR3 is TGCGCCAGCAGCCAAGTCCGGGGTTCCTACGAGCAGTACTTC. Translated, it gives CASSQVRGSYEQYF. V is TRBV5-1 and J is TRBJ2-7; possibly TRBD2 for D (5 bases). V was cut by 4 bases and J by 1 base, with 12 bases left in between. This CDR3 has 14 residues. Germline loops: CDR1 SGHRS, CDR2 YFSETQ.

This chain uses TRBV6-5 with TRBJ2-7; 14 bases match TRBD2. Germline assignment: CDR1 MNHEY and CDR2 SVGAGI. CDR3 length equals 16 residues. The J segment lost 4 bases and the V segment lost 4 bases, leaving 6 bases of the junction unmatched. CDR3 loop: CASSFPRLAGGYEQYF. The CDR3 bases are TGTGCCAGCAGTTTCCCTAGACTAGCGGGAGGGTACGAGCAGTACTTC.

The rearrangement links TRBV5-1 to TRBJ2-7; 8 bases fit TRBD1. Germline V gene sequence: CDR1 SGHRS, CDR2 YFSETQ. This CDR3 is built from 16 residues. Trimming removed 2 bases from V and 4 bases from J; junction bases left unmatched: 11. The CDR3 bases are TGCGCCAGCAGCTTCGGTCGGCCAGGGGGCTTGTACGAGCAGTACTTC. Its protein product is CASSFGRPGGLYEQYF. The entire variable domain, with the rest obtained from reference TRBV5-1 and TRBJ2-7, is as follows: KAGVTQTPRYLIKTRGQQVTLSCSPISGHRSVSWYQQTPGQGLQFLFEYFSETQRNKGNFPGRFSGRQFSNSRSEMNVSTLELGDSALYLCASSFGRPGGLYEQYFGPGTRLTVT.

The J gene is TRBJ1-2, the V gene TRBV28, with D hard to call. The CDR3 is 14 amino acids. Trimming stripped 1 base from V and 8 bases from J, with 14 bases between. CDR1 MDHEN and CDR2 SYDVKM come from the germline V gene. CDR3 sequence reads: CASSLLSDNRGYTF. The CDR3 coding sequence is TGTGCCAGCAGTTTATTATCTGACAACCGGGGCTACACCTTC.

The chain joins TRBV28 to TRBJ2-7; 9 positions agree with TRBD1. The V gene end was trimmed by 6 bases and the J gene end by 0 bases; junction bases not matched to a gene: 9. The length of the CDR3 is 16 residues. Looked up from germline, CDR1 is MDHEN and CDR2 is SYDVKM. The CDR3 DNA follows: TGTGCCAGCAGGGCGCCCGGGACAGGGACCTCCTACGAGCAGTACTTC. Amino acids: CASRAPGTGTSYEQYF.

The CDR3 DNA sequence: TGTGCCAGCAGTTTACAGACAGAGTATGGCTACACCTTC. Protein product: CASSLQTEYGYTF. The chain joins TRBV28 to TRBJ1-2, with D possibly TRBD1 on 5 matching bases. CDR3 length: 13 amino acids. V was trimmed by 2 bases and J by 5 bases, leaving 9 bases between them. Germline CDR1 is MDHEN and CDR2 is SYDVKM.

The chain joins TRBV9 to TRBJ2-1; D unclear. The CDR3 has 14 residues. Germline assignment: CDR1 SGDLS and CDR2 YYNGEE. V dropped 4 bases and J dropped 9 bases, with 17 bases sitting between them. The CDR3: CASSLDLRQAEQFF. The DNA of the CDR3 is TGTGCCAGCAGCCTCGACTTGCGGCAAGCTGAGCAGTTCTTC.

The chain uses TRBV2 and TRBJ2-7; the match to TRBD2 covers 14 bases. J was trimmed by 6 bases and V by 6 bases; bases with no gene match: 4. The CDR3 length is 14 residues. Germline values: CDR1 SNHLY, CDR2 FYNNEI. The CDR3 region is CASRGGLAGVEQYF. The CDR3 coding sequence is TGTGCCAGCAGAGGGGGACTAGCGGGAGTCGAGCAGTACTTC.

This chain uses TRBV19 with TRBJ1-4; no clear D gene. This CDR3 has 15 residues. V was clipped by 3 bases and J by 4 bases, with 12 bases between them. The germline gives CDR1 LNHDA, CDR2 SQIVND (reference sequence). This CDR3 is CASSILRAINEKLFF. CDR3 nucleotide sequence: TGTGCCAGTAGTATCTTGAGGGCTATTAATGAAAAACTGTTTTTT.

The genes are TRBV7-2 and TRBJ2-5; D is undetermined. The CDR3 runs to 11 residues. The V end was cut by 5 bases, the J end by 8 bases, with 9 bases between. From germline, CDR1 is SGHTA and CDR2 FQGNSA. DNA for the CDR3: TGTGCCAGCAGCCCCCGATCTACCCAGTACTTC. Translating it yields CASSPRSTQYF.

The genes are TRBV6-1 and TRBJ1-2; unclear D gene. The V end was cut by 4 bases, the J end by 1 base, with 13 bases between. Germline CDR1 reads MNHNS; CDR2 reads SASEGT. CDR3 length: 15 residues. CDR3 protein: CASSAPTAYNYGYTF. The DNA for the CDR3 is TGTGCCAGCAGTGCCCCAACCGCTTATAACTATGGCTACACCTTC.

The chain recombines TRBV6-1 with TRBJ1-5; 10 nucleotides match TRBD1. This CDR3 has 13 residues. Germline V gene data show CDR1 as MNHNS and CDR2 as SASEGT. V trimming: 6 bases; J trimming: 5 bases; junction bases outside the gene matches: 1. This chain's CDR3 is CASRDRGYQPQHF. The CDR3 DNA reads TGTGCCAGCAGGGACAGGGGGTATCAGCCCCAGCATTTT.

V usage is TRBV5-1 and J usage is TRBJ2-1; D is uncertain. Looked up from germline, CDR1 is SGHRS and CDR2 is YFSETQ. This CDR3 has 13 residues. V lost 0 bases to trimming and J lost 9 bases, with 10 bases between them. The CDR3 protein is CASSLGPLSEQFF. The CDR3 DNA is TGCGCCAGCAGCTTGGGACCTCTAAGTGAGCAGTTCTTC. Full variable domain (missing parts from reference TRBV5-1 and TRBJ2-1): KAGVTQTPRYLIKTRGQQVTLSCSPISGHRSVSWYQQTPGQGLQFLFEYFSETQRNKGNFPGRFSGRQFSNSRSEMNVSTLELGDSALYLCASSLGPLSEQFFGPGTRLTVL.

The rearrangement uses TRBV6-6 and TRBJ2-7, with D possibly TRBD1 on 5 matching bases. Germline CDR1 is MNHNY and CDR2 is SVGAGI (reference sequence). V was shortened by 4 bases and J by 2 bases, with 9 bases between the two germline ends. The CDR3 is 13 amino acids. The CDR3 here is CASSLRGPYEQYF. The CDR3 DNA sequence: TGTGCCAGCAGTTTAAGGGGCCCCTACGAGCAGTACTTC.

The gene calls are TRBV25-1 and TRBJ2-2, with 7 bases matching TRBD2. V lost 1 base to trimming and J lost 2 bases; unmatched junction nucleotides: 4. The CDR3 is 16 residues long. Germline V gives CDR1 MGHDK, CDR2 SYGVNS. The CDR3 loop reads CASSELSGANTGELFF. The CDR3 nucleotides read TGTGCCAGCAGTGAATTAAGCGGGGCCAACACCGGGGAGCTGTTTTTT.

The rearrangement links TRBV29-1 to TRBJ2-1; D is unresolved. Germline V gives CDR1 SQVTM, CDR2 ANQGSEA. This CDR3 spans 12 amino acids. V was shortened by 0 bases and J by 6 bases, with 6 bases between the two germline ends. CDR3 bases: TGCAGCGTTGAAGAGGGTGGCAATGAGCAGTTCTTC. Encoded protein: CSVEEGGNEQFF.

The rearrangement uses TRBV7-4 and TRBJ2-7; D gene ambiguous. Between the trimmed V and J ends, which lost 2 bases and 1 base, there was a span of 12 bases. CDR3 length: 15 amino acids. Germline loops: CDR1 SGHVT, CDR2 SQSDAQ. The DNA for the CDR3 is TGTGCCAGCAGCTTATCTAGGGTTTTATCCTACGAGCAGTACTTC. Encoded protein: CASSLSRVLSYEQYF.

The chain is built from TRBV19 and TRBJ2-7, with 9 bases matching TRBD2. With 5 bases clipped from V and 4 bases from J, the junction kept 12 bases outside the gene matches. The V gene's germline CDR1 is LNHDA and CDR2 SQIVND (reference sequence). The CDR3 has 16 amino acids. DNA of the CDR3: TGTGCCAGTAGTCCCCGTACGGCGGGAGGGGTGTACGAGCAGTACTTC. Protein: CASSPRTAGGVYEQYF. Drawing the rest from reference TRBV19 and TRBJ2-7, the complete variable domain is DGGITQSPKYLFRKEGQNVTLSCEQNLNHDAMYWYRQDPGQGLRLIYYSQIVNDFQKGDIAEGYSVSREKKESFPLTVTSAQKNPTAFYLCASSPRTAGGVYEQYFGPGTRLTVT.

The CDR3 loop is CASSLGQAMNTEAFF. The CDR3 DNA reads TGTGCCAGCAGCTTAGGGCAGGCCATGAACACTGAAGCTTTCTTT. This sequence joins TRBV7-8 and TRBJ1-1; no reliable D call. Trimming took off 1 base at V and 0 bases at J, with 9 bases between the two ends. Germline V gives CDR1 SGHVS, CDR2 FQNEAQ. CDR3 length equals 15 residues.

The sample holds one count of this clone. The chain couples TRBV28 to TRBJ1-2; D gene ambiguous. Germline CDR1 reads MDHEN; CDR2 reads SYDVKM. Trimming removed 10 bases at V and 5 bases at J, with 14 bases between. This CDR3 has 12 amino acids. The CDR3 DNA reads TGTGCCACTAATTTACTCTATTATGGCTACACCTTC. This codes for CATNLLYYGYTF.

A remark on this clone: Different DNA sequences within this sample yield the same CDR3. V is TRBV7-3 and J is TRBJ1-1; D ambiguous. Per germline, CDR1 SGHTA and CDR2 FQGTGA. Trimming shortened V by 1 base and J by 3 bases, and 6 bases separated the two germline ends. CDR3 length equals 13 residues. The CDR3 sequence: CASSLSGDTEAFF. CDR3 DNA sequence: TGTGCCAGCAGCTTAAGTGGGGACACTGAAGCTTTCTTT.

The genes are TRBV28 and TRBJ2-7, with 7 nucleotides matching TRBD2. Germline loops: CDR1 MDHEN, CDR2 SYDVKM. J lost 8 bases, V lost 6 bases, and 13 bases had no gene match. CDR3 length equals 14 residues. As DNA, the CDR3 is TGTGCCAGCAGCACGACTAGCACAACTCTAAAGCAGTACTTC. The encoded protein is CASSTTSTTLKQYF.

The genes are TRBV7-2 and TRBJ2-1, with D possibly being TRBD1 or TRBD2 (6 bases each). Trimming took off 1 base at V and 8 bases at J, with 18 bases between the two ends. CDR1 and CDR2 (germline): SGHTA, FQGNSA. The CDR3 contains 16 residues. The CDR3 reads CASSLVSTAGGDEQFF. The CDR3 DNA follows: TGTGCCAGCAGCTTAGTCTCAACGGCCGGGGGCGATGAGCAGTTCTTC. The full variable domain, rest sourced from reference TRBV7-2 and TRBJ2-1, is GAGVSQSPSNKVTEKGKDVELRCDPISGHTALYWYRQSLGQGLEFLIYFQGNSAPDKSGLPSDRFSAERTGGSVSTLTIQRTQQEDSAVYLCASSLVSTAGGDEQFFGPGTRLTVL.

V is TRBV30 and J is TRBJ2-7; 13 positions match TRBD2. This CDR3 is 13 amino acids long. Looked up from germline, CDR1 is GTSNPN and CDR2 is SVGIG (reference sequence). Trimming took 5 bases from V and 3 from J; bases not matched to a gene: 1. In DNA form, the CDR3 reads TGTGCCTGGCGGACTAGCGGGGGCTACGAGCAGTACTTC. This codes for CAWRTSGGYEQYF.